The text below deals with one T cell receptor (beta chain). The sample is drawn from a study of blood T cell repertoires in COVID-19. Study as a whole: The origin of the acute and convalescent COVID-19 samples was the United States, Italy and Spain.

V dropped 6 bases and J dropped 5; count of bases not matched to a gene: 7. The CDR3 covers 14 residues. Germline V CDR1 and CDR2: LNHDA, SQIVND (reference sequence). In terms of age and location, participants ranged from roughly 18 to 95 years and lived in fewer than 30 US areas. Self-reported history from a screening survey and questionnaire set each donor's cohort. Original analysis: From reference gene primer amplification, estimates of nucleated cell counts were derived. Some clones are missing from TCRdb's copy, which holds only in-frame ones; the method was immunoSEQ multiplex PCR. V, J and clone size reflect that table, while D and trimming were determined from the DNA. Among under 400,000 clones, more than 70% were seen once, and the ten largest hold roughly 1.9%.

The TCR sequence derives from a man aged 35-49 years in a cohort exposed to, infected with or recovered from COVID-19 (not recorded which). Sequencing used PBMCs or T cells enriched from blood (not recorded which). The chain recombines TRBV19 with TRBJ1-2; TRBD1 matches 9 bases. CDR3 DNA: TGTGCCAGTAGCGAAGCCGGGACAGGGTATGGCTACACCTTC. Protein sequence: CASSEAGTGYGYTF.